The rows below give T cell receptor beta chains drawn from one sample of a study of identical twins. TCRdb ran MiXCR on the 5' RACE reads and lists one entry per CDR3 protein. Among 1.5 million to 2 million distinct CDR3 sequences listed, roughly a third were seen once. Sequencing input: cord blood. The receptors shown here come from a newborn girl in good health. The CDR3 runs from the conserved cysteine through the conserved F or W.

len: 17
v_gene: TRBV12-3/TRBV12-4
j_gene: TRBJ2-3
CDR3aa: CASTLTSGRFLTDTQYF

len: 15
v_gene: TRBV27
j_gene: TRBJ2-7
CDR3aa: CASSPGTSGRREQYF

len: 14
v_gene: TRBV4-2
j_gene: TRBJ2-2
CDR3aa: CASSQPSGHGELFF

len: 16
v_gene: TRBV13
j_gene: TRBJ2-1
CDR3aa: CASSPVRRLFYNEQFF

len: 15
v_gene: TRBV2
j_gene: TRBJ2-5
CDR3aa: CASSELTSGRGEQYF

len: 15
v_gene: TRBV20-1
j_gene: TRBJ1-4
CDR3aa: CSARYSWSPNEKLFF

len: 12
v_gene: TRBV20-1
j_gene: TRBJ2-7
CDR3aa: CSAIRQGGEQYF

len: 15
v_gene: TRBV3-1
j_gene: TRBJ1-6
CDR3aa: CASSQAYRTSSPLHF

len: 16
v_gene: TRBV5-1
j_gene: TRBJ2-7
CDR3aa: CASSEDRDRAIIEQYF

len: 13
v_gene: TRBV25-1
j_gene: TRBJ1-2
CDR3aa: CASSRPGRAGYTF

len: 15
v_gene: TRBV5-4
j_gene: TRBJ2-7
CDR3aa: CASSWGQDPTYEQYF

len: 16
v_gene: TRBV4-2
j_gene: TRBJ2-5
CDR3aa: CASSQDTKAREETQYF

len: 12
v_gene: TRBV20-1
j_gene: TRBJ1-1
CDR3aa: CSAETANTEAFF

len: 17
v_gene: TRBV4-1
j_gene: TRBJ2-1
CDR3aa: CASSHTPGAQPYNEQFF

len: 12
v_gene: TRBV10-2
j_gene: TRBJ2-7
CDR3aa: CASGFQVYEQYF

len: 12
v_gene: TRBV5-1
j_gene: TRBJ1-1
CDR3aa: CASSQDSFEAIF

len: 12
v_gene: TRBV5-1
j_gene: TRBJ2-7
CDR3aa: CASSFNPGEQYF

len: 10
v_gene: TRBV2
j_gene: TRBJ2-1
CDR3aa: CASSALEQFF

len: 17
v_gene: TRBV7-9
j_gene: TRBJ1-6
CDR3aa: CASSLAQGVSYNSPLHF

len: 15
v_gene: TRBV28
j_gene: TRBJ2-4
CDR3aa: CASSSGRRAKNIQYF

len: 14
v_gene: TRBV2
j_gene: -
CDR3aa: CASSYRPAYNEQYF

len: 13
v_gene: TRBV2
j_gene: TRBJ2-1
CDR3aa: CASSEAWAIEQFF

len: 16
v_gene: TRBV27
j_gene: TRBJ2-7
CDR3aa: CASSFVYWDGPYEQYF

len: 16
v_gene: TRBV4-1
j_gene: TRBJ1-6
CDR3aa: CASSQLAGQGASPLHF

len: 15
v_gene: TRBV3-1
j_gene: TRBJ2-1
CDR3aa: CASSQEGGVDNEQFF

len: 13
v_gene: TRBV6-5
j_gene: TRBJ2-7
CDR3aa: CASSFTPQGEQYF

len: 14
v_gene: TRBV10-3
j_gene: TRBJ1-2
CDR3aa: CAISVGQGDYGYTF

len: 14
v_gene: TRBV18
j_gene: TRBJ2-1
CDR3aa: CASSPGTNNNEQFF

len: 17
v_gene: TRBV4-2
j_gene: TRBJ2-7
CDR3aa: CASSQGLGTSGTYEQYF

len: 14
v_gene: TRBV10-3
j_gene: TRBJ2-1
CDR3aa: CAIGGQGFYNEQFF

len: 14
v_gene: TRBV2
j_gene: TRBJ1-3
CDR3aa: CASSVTLSGNTIYF

len: 15
v_gene: TRBV2
j_gene: TRBJ1-5
CDR3aa: CASSATGGRDQPQHF

len: 14
v_gene: TRBV12-3/TRBV12-4
j_gene: TRBJ1-5
CDR3aa: CASSLRGSNQPQHF

len: 16
v_gene: TRBV11-2
j_gene: TRBJ2-3
CDR3aa: CASSSRGGLSTDTQYF

len: 17
v_gene: TRBV6-5
j_gene: TRBJ2-2
CDR3aa: CASSYSDGSARTGELFF

len: 13
v_gene: TRBV12-3/TRBV12-4
j_gene: TRBJ2-5
CDR3aa: CASSMGSQETQYF

len: 13
v_gene: TRBV20-1
j_gene: TRBJ2-2
CDR3aa: CSARDVNTGELFF

len: 16
v_gene: TRBV11-1
j_gene: TRBJ2-2
CDR3aa: CASSLGTHGVIGELFF

len: 14
v_gene: TRBV20-1
j_gene: TRBJ1-1
CDR3aa: CSAIVGARNTEAFF

len: 16
v_gene: TRBV6-1
j_gene: TRBJ2-3
CDR3aa: CASRNRWQGARDTQYF

len: 16
v_gene: TRBV18
j_gene: TRBJ1-5
CDR3aa: CASSLQTGGKNQPQHF